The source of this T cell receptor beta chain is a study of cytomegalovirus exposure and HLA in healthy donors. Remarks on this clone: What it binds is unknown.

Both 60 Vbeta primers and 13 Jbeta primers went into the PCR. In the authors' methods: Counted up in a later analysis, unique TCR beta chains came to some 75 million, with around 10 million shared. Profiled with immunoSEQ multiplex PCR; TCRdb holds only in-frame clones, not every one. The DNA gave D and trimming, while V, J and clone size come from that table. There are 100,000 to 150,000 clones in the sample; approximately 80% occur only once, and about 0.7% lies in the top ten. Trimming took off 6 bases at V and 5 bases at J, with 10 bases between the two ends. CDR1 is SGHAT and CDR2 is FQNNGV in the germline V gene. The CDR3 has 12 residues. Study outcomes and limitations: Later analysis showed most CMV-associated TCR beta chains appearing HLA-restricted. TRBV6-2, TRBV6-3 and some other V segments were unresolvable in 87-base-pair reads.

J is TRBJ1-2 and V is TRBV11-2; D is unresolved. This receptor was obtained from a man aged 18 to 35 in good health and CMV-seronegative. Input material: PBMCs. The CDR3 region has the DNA TGTGCCAGCAGTCCGGTAAAATATGGCTACACCTTC. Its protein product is CASSPVKYGYTF.